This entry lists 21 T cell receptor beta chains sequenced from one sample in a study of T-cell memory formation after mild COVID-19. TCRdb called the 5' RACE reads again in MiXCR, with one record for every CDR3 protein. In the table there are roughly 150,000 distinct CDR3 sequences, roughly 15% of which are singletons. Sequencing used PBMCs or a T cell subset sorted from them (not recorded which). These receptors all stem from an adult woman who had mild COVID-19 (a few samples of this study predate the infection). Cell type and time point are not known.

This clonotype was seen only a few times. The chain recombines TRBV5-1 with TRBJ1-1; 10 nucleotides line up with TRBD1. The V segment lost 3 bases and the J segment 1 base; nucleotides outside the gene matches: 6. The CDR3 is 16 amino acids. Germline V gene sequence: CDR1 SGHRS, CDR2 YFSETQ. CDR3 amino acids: CASSSRQGAWNTEAFF. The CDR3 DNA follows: TGCGCCAGCAGCTCGAGACAGGGGGCCTGGAACACTGAAGCTTTCTTT.

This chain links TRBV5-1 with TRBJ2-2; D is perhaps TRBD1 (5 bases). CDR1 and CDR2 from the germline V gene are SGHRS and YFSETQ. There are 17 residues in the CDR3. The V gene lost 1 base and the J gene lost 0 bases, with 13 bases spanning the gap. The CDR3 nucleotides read TGCGCCAGCAGCTTGCAACTGGGCAGGGCGAACACCGGGGAGCTGTTTTTT. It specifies CASSLQLGRANTGELFF.

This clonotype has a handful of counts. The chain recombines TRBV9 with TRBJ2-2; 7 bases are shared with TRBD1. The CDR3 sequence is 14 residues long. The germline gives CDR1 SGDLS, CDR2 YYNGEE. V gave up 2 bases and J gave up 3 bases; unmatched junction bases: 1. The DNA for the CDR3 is TGTGCCAGCAGCGTCGGGACAGACACCGGGGAGCTGTTTTTT. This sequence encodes CASSVGTDTGELFF.

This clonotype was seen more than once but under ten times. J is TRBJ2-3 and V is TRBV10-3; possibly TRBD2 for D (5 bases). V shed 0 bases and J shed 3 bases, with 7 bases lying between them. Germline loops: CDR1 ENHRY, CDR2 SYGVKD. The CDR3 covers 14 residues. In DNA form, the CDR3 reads TGTGCCATCAGTGAGTCTGAGGGAACAGATACGCAGTATTTT. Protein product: CAISESEGTDTQYF.

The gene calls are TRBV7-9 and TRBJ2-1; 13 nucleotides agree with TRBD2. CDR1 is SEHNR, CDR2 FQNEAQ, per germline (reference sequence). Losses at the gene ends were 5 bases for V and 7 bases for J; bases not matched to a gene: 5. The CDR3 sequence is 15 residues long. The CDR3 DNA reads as TGTGCCAGCAGCCGGAGGACTAGCGGGAGTAATGAGCAGTTCTTC. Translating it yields CASSRRTSGSNEQFF.

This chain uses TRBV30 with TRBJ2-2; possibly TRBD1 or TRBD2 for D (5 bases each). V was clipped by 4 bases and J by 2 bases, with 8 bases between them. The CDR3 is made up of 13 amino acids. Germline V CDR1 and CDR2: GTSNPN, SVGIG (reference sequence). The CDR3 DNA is TGTGCCTGGAAGAGGGGTAACACCGGGGAGCTGTTTTTT. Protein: CAWKRGNTGELFF. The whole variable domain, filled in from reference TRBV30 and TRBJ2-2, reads SQTIHQWPATLVQPVGSPLSLECTVEGTSNPNLYWYRQAAGRGLQLLFYSVGIGQISSEVPQNLSASRPQDRQFILSSKKLLLSDSGFYLCAWKRGNTGELFFGEGSRLTVL.

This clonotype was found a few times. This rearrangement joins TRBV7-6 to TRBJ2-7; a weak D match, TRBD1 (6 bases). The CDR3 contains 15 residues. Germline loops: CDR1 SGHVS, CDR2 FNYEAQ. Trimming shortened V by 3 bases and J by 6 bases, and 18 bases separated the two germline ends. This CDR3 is CASSLSTDSTSEQYF. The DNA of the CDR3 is TGTGCCAGCAGCTTGTCGACGGACAGTACCTCCGAGCAGTACTTC.

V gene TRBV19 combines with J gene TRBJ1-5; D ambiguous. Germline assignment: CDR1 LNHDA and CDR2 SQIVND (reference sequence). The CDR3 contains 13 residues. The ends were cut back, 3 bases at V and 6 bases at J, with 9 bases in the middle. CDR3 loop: CASSMLGAQPQHF. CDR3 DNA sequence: TGTGCCAGTAGTATGCTGGGCGCTCAGCCCCAGCATTTT.

CDR3 sequence: CATSRAGGFGFTGANVLTF. The CDR3 region has the DNA TGTGCCACCAGCAGGGCTGGGGGGTTTGGTTTCACTGGGGCCAACGTCCTGACTTTC. The rearrangement uses TRBV15 and TRBJ2-6; the D gene is possibly TRBD2 (6 bases). The germline CDR1 and CDR2 sequences are LNHNV and YYDKDF (reference sequence). The V end lost 3 bases, the J end lost 2 bases, and 20 bases lay between the germline ends. This CDR3 spans 19 amino acids.

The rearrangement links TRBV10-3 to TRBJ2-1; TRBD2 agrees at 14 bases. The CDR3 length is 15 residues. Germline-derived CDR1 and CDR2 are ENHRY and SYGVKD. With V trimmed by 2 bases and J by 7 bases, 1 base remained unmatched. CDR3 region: CAISEGLAGGNEQFF. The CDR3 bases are TGTGCCATCAGTGAGGGACTAGCGGGGGGAAATGAGCAGTTCTTC.

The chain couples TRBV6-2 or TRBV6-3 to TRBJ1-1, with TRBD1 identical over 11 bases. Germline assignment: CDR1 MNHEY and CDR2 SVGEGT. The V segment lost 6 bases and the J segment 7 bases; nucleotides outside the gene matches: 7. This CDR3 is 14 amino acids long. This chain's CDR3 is CASSKGTGGFEAFF. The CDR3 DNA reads TGTGCCAGCAGCAAAGGGACAGGGGGTTTTGAAGCTTTCTTT.

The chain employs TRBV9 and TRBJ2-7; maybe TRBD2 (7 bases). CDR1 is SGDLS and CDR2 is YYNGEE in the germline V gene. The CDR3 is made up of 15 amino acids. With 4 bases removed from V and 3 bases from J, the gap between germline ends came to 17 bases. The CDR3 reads CASSPGEGGYYEQYF. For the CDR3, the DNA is TGTGCCAGCAGCCCCGGGGAGGGGGGCTACTACGAGCAGTACTTC.

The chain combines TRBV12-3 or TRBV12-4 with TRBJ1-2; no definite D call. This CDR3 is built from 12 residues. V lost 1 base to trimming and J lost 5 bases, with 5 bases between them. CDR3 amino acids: CASSLGEYGYTF. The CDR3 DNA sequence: TGTGCCAGCAGTTTAGGGGAGTATGGCTACACCTTC.

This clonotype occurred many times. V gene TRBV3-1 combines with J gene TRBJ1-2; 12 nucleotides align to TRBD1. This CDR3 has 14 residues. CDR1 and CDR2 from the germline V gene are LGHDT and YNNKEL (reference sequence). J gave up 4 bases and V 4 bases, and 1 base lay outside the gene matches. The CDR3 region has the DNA TGTGCCAGCAGCCCGGGACAGGGGGCCTATGGCTACACCTTC. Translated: CASSPGQGAYGYTF.

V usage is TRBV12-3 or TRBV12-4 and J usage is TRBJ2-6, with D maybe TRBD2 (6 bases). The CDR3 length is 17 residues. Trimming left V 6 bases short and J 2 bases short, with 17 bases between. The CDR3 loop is CASSPSGVRAGANVLTF. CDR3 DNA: TGTGCCAGCAGCCCCTCGGGGGTGCGAGCTGGGGCCAACGTCCTGACTTTC.

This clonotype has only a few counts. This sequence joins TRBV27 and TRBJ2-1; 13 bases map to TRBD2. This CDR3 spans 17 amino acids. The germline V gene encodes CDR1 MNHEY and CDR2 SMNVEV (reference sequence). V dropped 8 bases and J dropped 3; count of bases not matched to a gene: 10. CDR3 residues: CASARTSGSLFYNEQFF. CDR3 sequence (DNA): TGTGCCAGCGCCCGGACTAGCGGGAGCCTTTTCTACAATGAGCAGTTCTTC.

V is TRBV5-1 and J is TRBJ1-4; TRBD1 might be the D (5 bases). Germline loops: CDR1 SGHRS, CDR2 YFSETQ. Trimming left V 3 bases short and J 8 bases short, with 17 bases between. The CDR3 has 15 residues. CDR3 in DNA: TGCGCCAGCAGCTATACAGGAGAGCAAGCGGAAAAACTGTTTTTT. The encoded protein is CASSYTGEQAEKLFF. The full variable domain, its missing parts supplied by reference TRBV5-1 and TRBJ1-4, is KAGVTQTPRYLIKTRGQQVTLSCSPISGHRSVSWYQQTPGQGLQFLFEYFSETQRNKGNFPGRFSGRQFSNSRSEMNVSTLELGDSALYLCASSYTGEQAEKLFFGSGTQLSVL.

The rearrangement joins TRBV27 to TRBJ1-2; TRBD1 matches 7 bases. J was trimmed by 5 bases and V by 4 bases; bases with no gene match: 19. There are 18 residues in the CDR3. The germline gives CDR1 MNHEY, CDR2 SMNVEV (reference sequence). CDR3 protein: CASSSYRGRAPSVYGYTF. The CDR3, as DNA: TGTGCCAGCAGTTCGTACAGGGGCCGAGCCCCGTCGGTTTATGGCTACACCTTC.

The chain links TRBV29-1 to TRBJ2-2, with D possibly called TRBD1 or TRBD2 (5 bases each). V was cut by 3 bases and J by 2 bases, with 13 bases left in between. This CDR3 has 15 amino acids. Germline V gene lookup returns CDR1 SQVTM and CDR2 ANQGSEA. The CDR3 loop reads CSVESGARNTGELFF. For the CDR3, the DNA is TGCAGCGTTGAGTCCGGGGCGCGTAACACCGGGGAGCTGTTTTTT.

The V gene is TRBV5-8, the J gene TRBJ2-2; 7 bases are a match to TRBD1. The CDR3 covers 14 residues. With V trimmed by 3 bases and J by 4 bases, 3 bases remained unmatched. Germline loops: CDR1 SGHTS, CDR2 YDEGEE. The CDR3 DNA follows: TGTGCCAGCAGCTCCGGGACAGTCACCGGGGAGCTGTTTTTT. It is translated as CASSSGTVTGELFF.

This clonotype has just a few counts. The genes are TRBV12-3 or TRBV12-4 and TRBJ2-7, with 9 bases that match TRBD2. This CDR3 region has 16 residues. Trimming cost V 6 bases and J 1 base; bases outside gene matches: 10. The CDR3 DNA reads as TGTGCCAGCAGCAACAATAGAGCGGGGGGTTCCTACGAGCAGTACTTC. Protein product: CASSNNRAGGSYEQYF.